Listed here are 10 T cell receptor beta chains from one sample, sequenced in a study of shared clonotypes between healthy human individuals. TCRdb's copy holds only in-frame clones and misses some; the assay was immunoSEQ multiplex PCR. The sample yields approximately 400,000 clones, 96% seen once. Sequenced input: memory CD8+ T cells sorted from blood. Subset: CD45RO+ cells pooled with CCR7-negative TemRA cells. The receptors here all came from a man aged 25-40 years in good health.

V gene TRBV5-5 combines with J gene TRBJ2-2; no firm D call. CDR1 and CDR2 (germline): SGHKS, YYEKEE (reference sequence). Trimming cost V 4 bases and J 5 bases, with 15 bases left between them. The CDR3 runs 15 residues. The CDR3 protein is CASSRVGTFTGELFF. The DNA of the CDR3 is TGTGCCAGCAGCCGAGTGGGAACTTTTACCGGGGAGCTGTTTTTT.

The chain has TRBV7-3 and TRBJ2-2; TRBD2 aligns across 8 bases. CDR3 length: 15 residues. Losses at the gene ends were 1 base for V and 6 bases for J; bases not matched to a gene: 4. Germline CDR1 and CDR2: SGHTA and FQGTGA. CDR3 sequence (DNA): TGTGCCAGCAGCTTAATGGTAGCGGGACCCGGGGAGCTGTTTTTT. The encoded protein is CASSLMVAGPGELFF.

The J gene is TRBJ1-5, the V gene TRBV28, with a weak D call TRBD1 (6 bases). CDR3 length equals 14 residues. V gave up 6 bases and J gave up 3 bases, with 12 bases separating them. Germline V gene data show CDR1 as MDHEN and CDR2 as SYDVKM. The CDR3 reads CASSATGYNQPQHF. The CDR3, as DNA: TGTGCCAGCAGCGCTACAGGGTACAATCAGCCCCAGCATTTT.

V gene TRBV10-3 combines with J gene TRBJ1-3, with TRBD1 matching over 9 bases. Germline CDR1 is ENHRY and CDR2 is SYGVKD. The CDR3 length is 17 residues. J was trimmed by 0 bases and V by 4 bases; bases with no gene match: 7. The CDR3 region has the DNA TGTGCCATCAGTGCCTATTTGACAGGGGGCTCTGGAAACACCATATATTTT. Amino acids: CAISAYLTGGSGNTIYF.

This chain connects TRBV28 to TRBJ2-2, with D uncertain. The V and J ends lost 3 bases and 1 base respectively, with 9 bases between them. Germline V gene sequence: CDR1 MDHEN, CDR2 SYDVKM. The CDR3 runs 15 residues. CDR3 nucleotides: TGTGCCAGCAGTTTGGACCGCGTGAACACCGGGGAGCTGTTTTTT. This codes for CASSLDRVNTGELFF. Full variable domain (missing parts from reference TRBV28 and TRBJ2-2): DVKVTQSSRYLVKRTGEKVFLECVQDMDHENMFWYRQDPGLGLRLIYFSYDVKMKEKGDIPEGYSVSREKKERFSLILESASTNQTSMYLCASSLDRVNTGELFFGEGSRLTVL.

This rearrangement joins TRBV10-1 to TRBJ2-1; D is undetermined. There are 9 residues in the CDR3. Germline V gene data show CDR1 as WNHNN and CDR2 as SYGVQD (reference sequence). Trimming stripped 9 bases from V and 8 bases from J, with 5 bases between. CDR3 amino acids: CARGDEQFF. The CDR3 region has the DNA TGCGCCAGAGGAGATGAGCAGTTCTTC.

The rearrangement links TRBV5-1 to TRBJ2-7; a possible D gene is TRBD2 (5 bases). This CDR3 comprises 14 residues. V lost 7 bases and J 2 bases, leaving 16 bases between the germline ends. CDR1 SGHRS and CDR2 YFSETQ come from the germline V gene. As DNA, the CDR3 is TGCGCCAGCTTCCCAACGGGATTCCCCTACGAGCAGTACTTC. It encodes CASFPTGFPYEQYF.

The chain has TRBV28 and TRBJ2-7, with TRBD2 matching 13 bases. The length of the CDR3 is 16 residues. From germline, CDR1 is MDHEN and CDR2 SYDVKM. J lost 6 bases, V lost 5 bases, and 10 bases had no gene match. The CDR3 bases are TGTGCCAGCAGTCCGCTCGGGACTAGCGGGATAAGCGAGCAGTACTTC. Residues: CASSPLGTSGISEQYF.

The chain links TRBV23-1 to TRBJ2-5; D is uncertain. TRBV23-1 is labeled an ORF, and its function is uncertain. The CDR3 is made up of 13 amino acids. The V and J ends lost 6 bases and 1 base respectively, with 9 bases between them. CDR3 residues: CASSLNSQETQYF. For the CDR3, the DNA is TGCGCCAGCAGCCTGAACAGCCAAGAGACCCAGTACTTC.

The genes are TRBV6-5 and TRBJ1-1; D unresolved. V was trimmed by 0 bases and J by 4 bases, leaving 9 bases between them. The V gene's germline CDR1 is MNHEY and CDR2 SVGAGI. The CDR3 runs to 14 residues. The CDR3 reads CASSYSFGVTEAFF. The CDR3 coding sequence is TGTGCCAGCAGTTACTCTTTCGGGGTCACTGAAGCTTTCTTT.